The rows below give T cell receptor beta chains drawn from one sample of a study of Tregs in tolerant kidney transplant recipients. Method: immunoSEQ multiplex PCR; TCRdb's copy keeps in-frame clones and lacks some. The table lists 100,000 or so clones, over 85% of them singletons. Sample: CD4+ T cells from blood (PBMCs), taken 12 months after the transplant. These receptors originate from a human patient who received a combined kidney and bone marrow transplant. Some of these T cells may belong to the graft donor. Both conserved end residues are part of each CDR3. The D gene is left open where the match is weak. For some rows the clone size is stated as once, few or many, or as a class when expanded; others skip it.

D gene	V gene	clone size	J gene	CDR3 DNA	CDR3 protein
TRBD1	TRBV13	-	TRBJ2-7	TGTGCCAGCAGCGTGGGGACAGGGAAGGCCTACGAGCAGTACTTC	CASSVGTGKAYEQYF
-	TRBV19	-	TRBJ1-5	TGTGCCAGTAGAATCCAGGGAGGCCAGCCCCAGCATTTT	CASRIQGGQPQHF
TRBD2	TRBV6-6	-	TRBJ2-7	TGTGCCAGCAGTTGGATAGCGGGGGTTTTGGAGCAGTACTTC	CASSWIAGVLEQYF
TRBD2	TRBV6-6	-	TRBJ2-1	TGTGCCAGCAGTTACCTCAGCGGGGCCAACAATGAGCAGTTCTTC	CASSYLSGANNEQFF
TRBD2	TRBV4-1	-	TRBJ2-7	TGCGCCAGCAGCCAAGAGCGTAGCGGGGGGGCCTACGAGCAGTACTTC	CASSQERSGGAYEQYF
TRBD2	TRBV4-2	-	TRBJ2-1	TGTGCCAGCAGCCAAGTAGCGGGAGGCAATGAGCAGTTCTTC	CASSQVAGGNEQFF
-	TRBV2	-	TRBJ2-7	TGTGCCAGCCGGACAGCCCTCTACGAGCAGTACTTC	CASRTALYEQYF
TRBD2	TRBV5-1	-	TRBJ2-2	TGCGCCAGCAGCTTTGGCTCGGGACTAAACACCGGGGAGCTGTTTTTT	CASSFGSGLNTGELFF
-	TRBV5-1	-	TRBJ2-2	TGCGCCAGCAGCTTGGCCTTATCGAACACCGGGGAGCTGTTTTTT	CASSLALSNTGELFF
-	TRBV2	-	TRBJ2-7	TGTGCCAGCAGTTTTCAGGGGTACCGAAATTCCTACGAGCAGTACTTC	CASSFQGYRNSYEQYF
-	TRBV10-2	-	TRBJ1-2	TGCGCCAGCAGTGCAGGGTACTATGGCTACACCTTC	CASSAGYYGYTF
-	TRBV7-2	-	TRBJ1-5	TGTGCCAGCAGCCGACAGGGCAATCAGCCCCAGCATTTT	CASSRQGNQPQHF
-	TRBV4-1	-	TRBJ1-5	TGCGCCAGCAGCCAGCTGGGACTGGCTCAGCCCCAGCATTTT	CASSQLGLAQPQHF
TRBD2	TRBV4-3	-	TRBJ2-7	TGCGCCAGCAGCCAGGACGGACTAGCGGGAGACGAGCAGTACTTC	CASSQDGLAGDEQYF
TRBD2	TRBV4-2	-	TRBJ2-5	TGTGCCAGCAGCCATTTCCTAGCGGGGGCCCTTTCGGGGCAGTACTTC	CASSHFLAGALSGQYF
-	TRBV7-9	-	TRBJ1-2	TGTGCCAGCAGTACCGATATTACAGGACCGAGGGGCTACACCTTC	CASSTDITGPRGYTF
-	TRBV7-2	-	TRBJ1-3	TGTGCCAGCAGCCTACAGAGAGCTGGAAACACCATATATTTT	CASSLQRAGNTIYF
-	TRBV19	-	TRBJ1-6	TGTGCCAGTAGAGTATGGCAGGGGCCGGATTCACCCCTCCACTTT	CASRVWQGPDSPLHF
TRBD2	TRBV5-1	few	TRBJ2-1	TGCGCCAGCAGCTTGATGGGGACTAGCGGGGACAATGAGCAGTTCTTC	CASSLMGTSGDNEQFF
TRBD1	TRBV19	once	TRBJ2-7	TGTGCCAGTAGTATAGATCTGGGGACAGCATCCTACGAGCAGTACTTC	CASSIDLGTASYEQYF
-	TRBV19	-	TRBJ2-5	TGTGCCAGAGAGGCGGGCCAAGAGACCCAGTACTTC	CAREAGQETQYF
-	TRBV7-2	-	TRBJ2-7	TGTGCCAGCAGCCGAGGGGGGAAGCGGGGTAACTACGAGCAGTACTTC	CASSRGGKRGNYEQYF
TRBD2	TRBV5-4	-	TRBJ2-7	TGTGCCAGCAGCTTGGAGCGGGGGGTTGTGTTCTACGAGCAGTACTTC	CASSLERGVVFYEQYF
-	TRBV28	-	TRBJ2-7	TGTGCCAGCAGTTTAACAGTCTACGAGCAGTACTTC	CASSLTVYEQYF
-	TRBV6-1	-	TRBJ1-2	TGTGCCAGCAGTGAAGCGCGGGAGGGTGGCTACACCTTC	CASSEAREGGYTF
TRBD1	TRBV29-1	-	TRBJ1-5	TGCAGCGTTGGGGGACAGCTCAATCAGCCCCAGCATTTT	CSVGGQLNQPQHF